This paragraph reports one T cell receptor beta chain. By its share of the sample, this clonotype is medium-sized (0.01 to 0.1%). The antigen it binds to is not known. Base-call qualities are not available, and no considerably larger clone is one nucleotide away. The record originates from a study of T cells generated in artificial thymic organoids (dated by TCRdb to about 2017). Notes on the research overall: The study compared the TCR alpha and beta CDR3 repertoires of CD8 single positive T cells derived from in vitro artificial thymic organoids against those of naive CD8 T cells from thymus and peripheral blood. The displayed repertoire sequencing data were described as being representative of three independent experiments.

The CDR3 runs 15 amino acids, cysteine and phenylalanine included. The retained sequence is limited to the CDR3, 45 bases, with the frame set at the first base. Relative to germline, V is 5 bases shorter and J is 4 bases shorter, with 16 bases between their ends. The germline V gene (reference sequence) provides CDR1 LNHDA and CDR2 SQIVND. General study outcomes and caveats: Physiological TCR clonotype diversity, comparable to that of thymic and blood naive CD8 T cells, was observed in organoid-derived CD8 single positive T cells. No skewed Valpha or Vbeta usage was observed in organoid-derived T cells, a finding that argues against dominance of unconventional lineages or clonal expansions.

TCRalpha and TCRbeta libraries were amplified in separate semi-nested PCR reactions using Advantage 2 and reverse primers located in the TRAC or TRBC constant regions. Between about 3.5 and 550 ng of total RNA was used as input for first-strand cDNA synthesis. TCR cDNA libraries were made by 5'-RACE with the SMARTer PCR cDNA Synthesis kit, using a poly-dT primer for first-strand synthesis. Sample-specific 5-nucleotide barcodes were carried by the semi-nested constant-region reverse primers, and the resulting products were cleaned using the Zymo DNA Clean and Concentrator-5 kit. As many as ten barcoded samples were combined into a pool, ligated to Illumina adaptors, and sequenced on an Illumina MiSeq as 2 x 150 bp paired-end reads. The study's own analysis went as follows. Demultiplexed reads were aligned with BLAT to a custom library of all human TRAV, TRAJ, TRBV, TRBD and TRBJ combinations from IMGT. The best BLAT hits were picked using pslCDnaFilter (-maxAligns=1, -ignoreIntrons), and custom Perl scripts were used to calculate clonotype frequencies. TCRdb reanalyzed the raw reads on its own, using fastp at Q25 for trimming and MiXCR for clone calling, and kept in-frame beta chains. Every distinct CDR3 protein forms one entry, paired with its most common genes and DNA. These V and J calls originate from TCRdb's pipeline instead of the authors' own analysis. Counted in this sample were around 5,600 distinct CDR3 sequences; 25% of them appeared once. 3% of the sample belongs to the ten largest clones.

To build the artificial thymic organoids, human HSPCs were aggregated with MS5 murine stromal cells that had been transduced with human DLL1, and the aggregates were cultured at an air-liquid interface. The cells used to seed the organoids were FACS-purified CD34+CD3- hematopoietic stem and progenitor cells from which residual T cells had been depleted. The organoids were grown in serum-free RB27 medium, which consisted of RPMI 1640 supplemented with B27, FLT3L, IL-7 and ascorbic acid. Before RNA extraction, CD3+TCRalphabeta+CD8 single positive T cells from both organoids and thymus were sorted by FACS. Total RNA was purified from 40,000 to 200,000 sorted cells per sample with the RNeasy Micro kit, and quality checked on an Agilent RNA 6000 Nano chip.

The sequence was collected from a human donor who gave cord blood stem cells for thymic organoid culture, a cardiac surgery patient who gave postnatal thymus, or a blood donor (not recorded which). The sample was naive CD8+ T cells grown in artificial thymic organoids from cord blood stem and progenitor cells. This specimen's cell subset or site label, interpreted: CD3+TCRalphabeta+CD8SP T cells; for blood, CD45RO-CCR7+ naive CD8+ T cells. The sequence links TRBV19 to TRBJ2-3; the D element might be TRBD1 or TRBD2, as each aligns at 6 bases. At the DNA level, the sequence is TGTGCCAGTAGTCCAAGGGGGGAGAGATCAGATACGCAGTATTTT. Translated, it gives CASSPRGERSDTQYF. Joined to the reference TRBV19 and TRBJ2-3 proteins, this CDR3 gives the full variable domain: DGGITQSPKYLFRKEGQNVTLSCEQNLNHDAMYWYRQDPGQGLRLIYYSQIVNDFQKGDIAEGYSVSREKKESFPLTVTSAQKNPTAFYLCASSPRGERSDTQYFGPGTRLTVL.